This T cell receptor beta chain is from a study of CD8 T cells in Susac syndrome. An input of about 0.5 to 1 ug of RNA was subjected to reverse transcription using random hexamers. With immunoSEQ multiplex PCR, TCR beta CDR3 was amplified across 54 Vbeta and 13 Jbeta. TCRdb itself ran the immunoSEQ multiplex PCR reads through MiXCR, one entry per CDR3 protein. This table has 330,000 or so distinct CDR3 sequences, almost 85% appearing once. Study-level results: It was acknowledged in the study that the number of individuals who were included in its TCR sequencing and HLA analysis was relatively small.

The V segment lost 2 bases and the J segment 4 bases; nucleotides outside the gene matches: 7. The germline V gene encodes CDR1 LNHDA and CDR2 SQIVND (reference sequence). CDR3 length: 17 residues. As to this clonotype: Its antigen is not known.

From blood CD8+ and CD4+ T cells, TCR beta sequences were generated. The authors negatively isolated CD8+ and CD4+ T cells and FACS-enriched TEMRA cells. V usage is TRBV19 and J usage is TRBJ2-5; TRBD2 agrees at 13 bases. This TCR was recovered from a human donor with multiple sclerosis. Material: CD8+ T cells from PBMCs. CDR3 nucleotide sequence: TGTGCCAGTAGTATAACTAGCGGGAGGGCCTTTGGAGAGACCCAGTACTTC. This gives the protein CASSITSGRAFGETQYF.